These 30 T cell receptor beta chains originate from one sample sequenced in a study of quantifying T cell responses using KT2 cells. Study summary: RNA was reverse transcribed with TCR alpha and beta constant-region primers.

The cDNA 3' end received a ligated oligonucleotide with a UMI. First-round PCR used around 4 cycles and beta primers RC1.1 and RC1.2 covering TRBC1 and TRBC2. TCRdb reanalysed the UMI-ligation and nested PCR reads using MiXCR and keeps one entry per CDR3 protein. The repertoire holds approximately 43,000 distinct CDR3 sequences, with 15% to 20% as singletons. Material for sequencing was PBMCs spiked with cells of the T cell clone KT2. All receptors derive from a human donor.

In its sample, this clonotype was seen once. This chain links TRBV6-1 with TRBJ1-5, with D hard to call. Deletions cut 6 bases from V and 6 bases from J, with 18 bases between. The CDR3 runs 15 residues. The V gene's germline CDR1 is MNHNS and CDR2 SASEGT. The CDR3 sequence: CASSAHEALSQPQHF. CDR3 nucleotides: TGTGCCAGCAGCGCCCATGAAGCACTAAGTCAGCCCCAGCATTTT.

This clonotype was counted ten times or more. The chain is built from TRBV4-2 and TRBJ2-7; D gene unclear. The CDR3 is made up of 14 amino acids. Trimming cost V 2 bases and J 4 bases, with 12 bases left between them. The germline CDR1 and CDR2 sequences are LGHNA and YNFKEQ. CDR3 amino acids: CASSQSAAEYEQYF. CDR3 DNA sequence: TGTGCCAGCAGCCAATCTGCCGCTGAATACGAGCAGTACTTC.

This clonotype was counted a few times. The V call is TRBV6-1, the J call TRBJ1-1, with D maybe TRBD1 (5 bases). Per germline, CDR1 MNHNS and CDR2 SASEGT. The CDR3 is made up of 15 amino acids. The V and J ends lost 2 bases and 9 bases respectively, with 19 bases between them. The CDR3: CASSETLLDGGKAFF. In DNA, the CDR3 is TGTGCCAGCAGTGAAACCCTCCTGGACGGGGGTAAAGCTTTCTTT.

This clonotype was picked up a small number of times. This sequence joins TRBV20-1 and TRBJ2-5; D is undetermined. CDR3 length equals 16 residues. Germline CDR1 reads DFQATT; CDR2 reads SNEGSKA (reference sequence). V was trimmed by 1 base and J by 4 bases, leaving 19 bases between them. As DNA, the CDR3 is TGCAGTGCTAGAGCATACGCGCCCAGCATTGGAGAGACCCAGTACTTC. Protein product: CSARAYAPSIGETQYF.

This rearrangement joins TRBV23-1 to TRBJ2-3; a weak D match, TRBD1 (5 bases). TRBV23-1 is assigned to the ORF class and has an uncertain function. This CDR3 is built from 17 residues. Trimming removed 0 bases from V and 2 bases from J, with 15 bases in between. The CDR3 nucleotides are TGCGCCAGCAGTCAATCGGCTCAGGGTAGAGACACAGATACGCAGTATTTT. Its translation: CASSQSAQGRDTDTQYF.

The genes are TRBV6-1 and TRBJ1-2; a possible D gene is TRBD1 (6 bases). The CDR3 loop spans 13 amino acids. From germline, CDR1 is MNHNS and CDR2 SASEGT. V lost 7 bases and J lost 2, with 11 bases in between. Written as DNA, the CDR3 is TGTGCCAGCAAGGAGGACAGAAACTATGGCTACACCTTC. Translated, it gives CASKEDRNYGYTF.

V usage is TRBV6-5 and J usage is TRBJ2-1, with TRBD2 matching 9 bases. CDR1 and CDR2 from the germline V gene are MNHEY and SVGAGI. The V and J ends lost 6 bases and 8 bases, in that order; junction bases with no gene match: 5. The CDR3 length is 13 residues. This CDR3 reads CASRRSGSDEQFF. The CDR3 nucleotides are TGTGCCAGCAGGCGTAGCGGGAGCGATGAGCAGTTCTTC.

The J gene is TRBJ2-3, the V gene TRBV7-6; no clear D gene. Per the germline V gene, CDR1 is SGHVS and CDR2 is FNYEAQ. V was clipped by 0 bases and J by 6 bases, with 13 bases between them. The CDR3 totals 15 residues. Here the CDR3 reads CASSLAPTSSDTQYF. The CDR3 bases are TGTGCCAGCAGCTTAGCCCCGACGAGCTCGGATACGCAGTATTTT.

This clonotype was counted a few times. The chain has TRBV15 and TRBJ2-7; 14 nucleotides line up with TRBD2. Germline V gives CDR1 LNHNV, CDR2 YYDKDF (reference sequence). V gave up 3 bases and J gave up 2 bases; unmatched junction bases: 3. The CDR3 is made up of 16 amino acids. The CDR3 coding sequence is TGTGCCACCAGCAGGGGACTAGCGGGGGATGCCTACGAGCAGTACTTC. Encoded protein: CATSRGLAGDAYEQYF.

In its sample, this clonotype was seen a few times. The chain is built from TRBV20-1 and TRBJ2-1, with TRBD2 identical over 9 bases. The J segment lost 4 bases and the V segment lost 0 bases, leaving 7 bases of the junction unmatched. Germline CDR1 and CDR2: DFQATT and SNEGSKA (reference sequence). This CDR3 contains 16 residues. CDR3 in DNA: TGCAGTGCTAGAGATCCCTCTAGCGGGGATTACAATGAGCAGTTCTTC. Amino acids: CSARDPSSGDYNEQFF.

The CDR3 DNA reads TGCAGTGCTTCCAAGACTGAAAAACTGTTTTTT. Protein sequence: CSASKTEKLFF. The J gene is TRBJ1-4, the V gene TRBV20-1; D remains ambiguous. Germline lookup yields CDR1 DFQATT and CDR2 SNEGSKA (reference sequence). The CDR3 runs to 11 residues. V was shortened by 5 bases and J by 7 bases, with 8 bases between the two germline ends.

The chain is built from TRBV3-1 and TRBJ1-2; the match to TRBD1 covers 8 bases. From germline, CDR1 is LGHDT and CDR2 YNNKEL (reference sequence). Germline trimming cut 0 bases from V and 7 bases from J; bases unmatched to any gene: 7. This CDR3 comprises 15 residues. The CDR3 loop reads CASSQDNRGEGGYTF. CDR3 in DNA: TGTGCCAGCAGCCAAGACAACAGGGGGGAGGGTGGCTACACCTTC.

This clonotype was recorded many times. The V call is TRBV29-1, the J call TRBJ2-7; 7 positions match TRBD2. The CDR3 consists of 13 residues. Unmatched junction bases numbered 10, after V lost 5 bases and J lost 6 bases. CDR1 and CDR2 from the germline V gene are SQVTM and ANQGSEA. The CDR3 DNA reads TGCAGCGTTACCGGACTAGTGGGGGTCGAGCAGTACTTC. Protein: CSVTGLVGVEQYF.

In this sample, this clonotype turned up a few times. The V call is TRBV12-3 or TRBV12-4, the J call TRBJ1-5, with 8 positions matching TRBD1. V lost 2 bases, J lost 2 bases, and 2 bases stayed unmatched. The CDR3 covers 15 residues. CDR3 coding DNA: TGTGCCAGCAGTTTACCAGGGGGCGGCAATCAGCCCCAGCATTTT. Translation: CASSLPGGGNQPQHF.

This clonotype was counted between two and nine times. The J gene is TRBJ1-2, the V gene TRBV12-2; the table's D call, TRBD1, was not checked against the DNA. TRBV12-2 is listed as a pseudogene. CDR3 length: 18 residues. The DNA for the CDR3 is TGTGCAAGTCGCTTAGCCCCGAATAGTTTCCCCTGGGGCTATGGCTACACCTTC. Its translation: CASRLAPNSFPWGYGYTF.

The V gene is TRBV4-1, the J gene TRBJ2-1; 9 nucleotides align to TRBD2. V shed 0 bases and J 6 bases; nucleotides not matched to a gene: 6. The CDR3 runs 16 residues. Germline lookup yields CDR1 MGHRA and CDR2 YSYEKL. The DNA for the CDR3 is TGCGCCAGCAGCCAAGATAAGATAGCGGGGGCCAATGAGCAGTTCTTC. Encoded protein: CASSQDKIAGANEQFF.

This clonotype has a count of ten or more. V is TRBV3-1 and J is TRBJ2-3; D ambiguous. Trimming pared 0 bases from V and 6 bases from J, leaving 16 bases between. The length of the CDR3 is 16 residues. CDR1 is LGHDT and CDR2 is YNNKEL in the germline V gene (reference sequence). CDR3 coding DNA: TGTGCCAGCAGCCAAGAACGGGTAGATCTTCGGGATACGCAGTATTTT. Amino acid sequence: CASSQERVDLRDTQYF.

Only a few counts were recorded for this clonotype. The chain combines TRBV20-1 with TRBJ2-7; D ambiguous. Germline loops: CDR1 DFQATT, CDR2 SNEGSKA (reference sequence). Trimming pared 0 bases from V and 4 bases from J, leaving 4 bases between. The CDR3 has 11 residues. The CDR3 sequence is CSARDGYEQYF. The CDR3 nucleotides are TGCAGTGCTAGAGATGGATACGAGCAGTACTTC.

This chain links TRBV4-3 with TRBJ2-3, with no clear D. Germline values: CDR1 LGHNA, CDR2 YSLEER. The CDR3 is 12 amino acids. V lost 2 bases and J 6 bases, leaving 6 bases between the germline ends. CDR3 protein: CASSQCGDTQYF. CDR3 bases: TGCGCCAGCAGCCAATGTGGGGATACGCAGTATTTT.

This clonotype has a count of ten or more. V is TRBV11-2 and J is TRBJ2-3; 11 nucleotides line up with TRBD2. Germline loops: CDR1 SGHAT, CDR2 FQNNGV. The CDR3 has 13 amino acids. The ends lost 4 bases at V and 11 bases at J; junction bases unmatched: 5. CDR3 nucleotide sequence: TGTGCCAGCAGCTCCGCACTAGCGGGGGTGCAGTATTTT. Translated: CASSSALAGVQYF.

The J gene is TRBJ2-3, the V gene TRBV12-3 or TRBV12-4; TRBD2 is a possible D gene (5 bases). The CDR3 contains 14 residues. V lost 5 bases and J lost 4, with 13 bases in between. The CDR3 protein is CASSLSGESDTQYF. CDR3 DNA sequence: TGTGCCAGCAGTCTCTCCGGGGAATCAGATACGCAGTATTTT.

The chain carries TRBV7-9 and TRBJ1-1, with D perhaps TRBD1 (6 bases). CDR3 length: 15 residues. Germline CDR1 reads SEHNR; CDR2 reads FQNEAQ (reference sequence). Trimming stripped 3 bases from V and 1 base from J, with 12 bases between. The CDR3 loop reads CASSFTGSGNTEAFF. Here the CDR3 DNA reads TGTGCCAGCAGCTTCACAGGGTCGGGGAACACTGAAGCTTTCTTT.

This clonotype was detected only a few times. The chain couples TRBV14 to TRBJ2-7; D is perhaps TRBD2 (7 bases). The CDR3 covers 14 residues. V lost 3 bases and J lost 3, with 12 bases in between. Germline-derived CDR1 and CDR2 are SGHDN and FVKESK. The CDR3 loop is CASSHPGEGYEQYF. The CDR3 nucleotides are TGTGCCAGCAGCCACCCAGGGGAGGGCTACGAGCAGTACTTC.

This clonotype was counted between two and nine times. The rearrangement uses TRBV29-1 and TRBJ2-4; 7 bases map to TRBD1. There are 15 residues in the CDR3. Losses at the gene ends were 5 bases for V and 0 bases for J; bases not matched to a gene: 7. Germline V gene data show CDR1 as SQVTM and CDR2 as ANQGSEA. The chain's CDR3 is CSVRPDRAAKNIQYF. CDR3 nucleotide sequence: TGCAGCGTTCGACCCGACAGGGCAGCCAAAAACATTCAGTACTTC.

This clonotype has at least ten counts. The CDR3 nucleotides read TGTGCCAGCAGTTCAGGGGTTCAGGAGACCCAGTACTTC. It yields the protein CASSSGVQETQYF. The V and J genes are TRBV6-2 or TRBV6-3 and TRBJ2-5, with a possible D match to TRBD1 (6 bases). Trimming removed 4 bases from V and 5 bases from J, with 11 bases in between. CDR3 size: 13 residues. The V gene's germline CDR1 is MNHEY and CDR2 SVGEGT.

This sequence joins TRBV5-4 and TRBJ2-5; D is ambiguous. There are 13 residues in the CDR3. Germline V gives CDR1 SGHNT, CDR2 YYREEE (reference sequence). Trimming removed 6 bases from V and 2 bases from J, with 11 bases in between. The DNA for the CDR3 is TGTGCCAGCACCGGCGGCAGACAAGAGACCCAGTACTTC. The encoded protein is CASTGGRQETQYF.

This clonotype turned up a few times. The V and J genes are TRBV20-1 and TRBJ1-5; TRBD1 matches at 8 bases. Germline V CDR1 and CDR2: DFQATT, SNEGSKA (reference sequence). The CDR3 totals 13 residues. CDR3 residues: CSGHRDRNQPQHF. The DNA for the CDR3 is TGCAGCGGTCACCGGGACAGGAATCAGCCCCAGCATTTT.

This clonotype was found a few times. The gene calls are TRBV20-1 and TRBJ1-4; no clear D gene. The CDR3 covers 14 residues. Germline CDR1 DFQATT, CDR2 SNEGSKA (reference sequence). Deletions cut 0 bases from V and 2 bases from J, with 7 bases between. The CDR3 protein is CSARDPRTNEKLFF. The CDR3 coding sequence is TGCAGTGCTAGAGATCCTAGGACTAATGAAAAACTGTTTTTT.

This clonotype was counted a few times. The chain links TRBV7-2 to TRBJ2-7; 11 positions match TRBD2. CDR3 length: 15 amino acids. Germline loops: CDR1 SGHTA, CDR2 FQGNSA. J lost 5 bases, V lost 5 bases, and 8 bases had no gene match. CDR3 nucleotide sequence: TGTGCCAGCAGCATATTAGCGGGAGGGCCCGACGAGCAGTACTTC. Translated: CASSILAGGPDEQYF.

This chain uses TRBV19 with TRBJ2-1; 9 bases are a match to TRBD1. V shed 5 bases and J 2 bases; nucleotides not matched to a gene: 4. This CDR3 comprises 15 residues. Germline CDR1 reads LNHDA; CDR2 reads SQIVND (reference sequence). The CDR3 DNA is TGTGCCAGTAGTTTCGGGACAGGGCCCTACAATGAGCAGTTCTTC. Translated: CASSFGTGPYNEQFF.